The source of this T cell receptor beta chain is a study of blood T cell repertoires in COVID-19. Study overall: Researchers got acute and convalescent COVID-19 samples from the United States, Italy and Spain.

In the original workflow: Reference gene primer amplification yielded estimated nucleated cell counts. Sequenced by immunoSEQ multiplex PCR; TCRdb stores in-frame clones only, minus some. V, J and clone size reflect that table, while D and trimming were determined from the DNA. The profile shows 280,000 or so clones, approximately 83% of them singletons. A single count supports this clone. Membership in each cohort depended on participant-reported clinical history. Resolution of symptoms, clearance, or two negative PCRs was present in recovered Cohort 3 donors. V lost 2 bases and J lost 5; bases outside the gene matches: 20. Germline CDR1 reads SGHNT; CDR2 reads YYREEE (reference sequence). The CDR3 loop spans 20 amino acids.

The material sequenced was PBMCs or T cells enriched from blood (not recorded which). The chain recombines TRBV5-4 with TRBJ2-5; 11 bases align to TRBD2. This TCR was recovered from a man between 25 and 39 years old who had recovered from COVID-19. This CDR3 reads CASSLKVAGGQKQFGETQYF. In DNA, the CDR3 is TGTGCCAGCAGCTTAAAAGTAGCGGGGGGGCAAAAGCAATTCGGGGAGACCCAGTACTTC.